These T cell receptor beta chains were read from a single sample in a study of shared clonotypes between healthy human individuals. TCRdb's table, derived via immunoSEQ multiplex PCR, lists solely in-frame clones and lacks some. The table lists about 1,800,000 clones, about 95% of them singletons. The sequencing sample was made of naive CD8+ T cells sorted from blood. These receptors were taken from a man between 18 and 35 years old in good health. Both conserved end residues are part of each CDR3. A D gene is named only where the DNA matches it firmly. Rows may omit the clone size; those that give it use once, few, many or a size class.

>TRBJ2-5|TRBV6-5|once|TRBD2
CASSGLAGGLETQYF
TGTGCCAGCAGCGGTCTAGCGGGAGGGTTGGAGACCCAGTACTTC
>TRBJ2-3|TRBV10-1|-|-
CASSVLGDLSTDTQYF
TGCGCCAGCAGTGTTCTGGGGGACCTCAGCACAGATACGCAGTATTTT
>TRBJ2-7|TRBV2|-|TRBD1
CARRDSPYEQYF
TGTGCCAGAAGGGACAGCCCCTACGAGCAGTACTTC
>TRBJ2-7|TRBV7-9|-|-
CASSLGTSPYEQYF
TGTGCCAGCAGCTTGGGGACTTCCCCCTACGAGCAGTACTTC
>TRBJ1-4|TRBV27|-|-
CASSFDATNEKLFF
TGTGCCAGCAGTTTTGATGCAACTAATGAAAAACTGTTTTTT
>TRBJ2-2|TRBV27|-|TRBD1
CASSYGQGATGELFF
TGTGCCAGCAGTTACGGACAGGGGGCCACCGGGGAGCTGTTTTTT
>TRBJ2-7|TRBV5-6|-|-
CASSNPSSYEQYF
TGTGCCAGCAGCAACCCAAGCTCCTACGAGCAGTACTTC
>TRBJ2-3|TRBV27|-|TRBD2
CASSLQGLAGGPSGDTQYF
TGTGCCAGCAGTTTACAGGGACTAGCGGGGGGGCCTTCTGGGGATACGCAGTATTTT
>TRBJ1-4|TRBV19|-|-
CASRGGRLVEKLFF
TGTGCCAGTAGGGGGGGCAGATTAGTTGAAAAACTGTTTTTT
>TRBJ2-6|TRBV5-8|-|-
CASSSVDRSSGANVLTF
TGTGCCAGCAGTTCCGTGGACAGATCCTCTGGGGCCAACGTCCTGACTTTC
>TRBJ1-1|TRBV6-5|few|-
CASSYTANTEAFF
TGTGCCAGCAGTTACACAGCGAACACTGAAGCTTTCTTT
>TRBJ2-1|TRBV9|-|-
CASSVATGSEQFF
TGTGCCAGCAGCGTAGCAACAGGGAGCGAGCAGTTCTTC
>TRBJ2-1|TRBV27|-|TRBD2
CASSSRLATSYNEQFF
TGTGCCAGCAGTTCTCGACTAGCGACCTCCTACAATGAGCAGTTCTTC
>TRBJ2-1|TRBV30|-|-
CAWSVFGGRYNEQFF
TGTGCCTGGAGTGTATTCGGGGGACGGTACAATGAGCAGTTCTTC
>TRBJ2-1|TRBV6-5|-|TRBD1
CASRQGASYNEQFF
TGTGCCAGCAGGCAGGGGGCCTCCTACAATGAGCAGTTCTTC
>TRBJ2-3|TRBV28|once|-
CASSLGTSTDTQYF
TGTGCCAGCAGTTTAGGCACTAGCACAGATACGCAGTATTTT
>TRBJ2-7|TRBV5-1|-|-
CASSLGILAYEQYF
TGCGCCAGCAGCTTAGGGATTTTAGCCTACGAGCAGTACTTC
>TRBJ1-6|TRBV28|-|-
CASSPSWGASPLHF
TGTGCCAGCAGTCCCTCGTGGGGGGCCTCACCCCTCCACTTT
>TRBJ2-2|TRBV7-9|-|-
CASSSAVTEKYGELFF
TGTGCCAGCAGCTCGGCCGTGACCGAGAAGTACGGGGAGCTGTTTTTT
>TRBJ2-7|TRBV13|-|TRBD1
CASSSIQKTGGVYEQYF
TGTGCCAGCAGTTCCATACAAAAAACAGGGGGCGTCTACGAGCAGTACTTC
>TRBJ1-6|TRBV27|few|-
CASSLSVKAPLHF
TGTGCCAGCAGTTTATCGGTCAAGGCGCCCCTCCACTTT
>TRBJ2-7|TRBV13|once|TRBD2
CASSRTSGSRDEQYF
TGTGCCAGCAGCCGCACTAGCGGGAGTAGAGACGAGCAGTACTTC
>TRBJ2-7|TRBV29-1|-|-
CSVVLVSEQYF
TGCAGCGTTGTACTAGTTAGCGAGCAGTACTTC
>TRBJ2-7|TRBV5-6|once|-
CASGGWGSYEQYF
TGTGCCAGCGGGGGATGGGGGTCCTACGAGCAGTACTTC
>TRBJ1-2|TRBV13|-|-
CASSLGIGNYGYTF
TGTGCCAGCAGCTTAGGCATAGGGAACTATGGCTACACCTTC
>TRBJ1-4|TRBV19|-|-
CASSTPEGLGTNEKLFF
TGTGCCAGTAGTACTCCGGAGGGCTTGGGGACTAATGAAAAACTGTTTTTT
>TRBJ2-1|TRBV27|once|TRBD2
CASTYPTSIQDEQFF
TGTGCCAGCACCTACCCGACTAGCATCCAAGATGAGCAGTTCTTC
>TRBJ1-1|TRBV6-1|-|-
CASSVGTTGTEAFF
TGTGCCAGCAGTGTCGGGACTACGGGCACTGAAGCTTTCTTT
>TRBJ2-2|TRBV6-4|once|-
CASSVRASPSYTGELFF
TGTGCCAGCAGTGTAAGGGCCAGCCCGTCCTACACCGGGGAGCTGTTTTTT
>TRBJ2-1|TRBV9|-|-
CASSVIGQLPNEQFF
TGTGCCAGCAGCGTAATAGGACAGCTGCCCAATGAGCAGTTCTTC
>TRBJ1-4|TRBV4-1|-|TRBD1
CASSQQGESEKLFF
TGCGCCAGCAGCCAACAGGGGGAAAGTGAAAAACTGTTTTTT
>TRBJ2-7|TRBV30|-|TRBD1
CAWEDRGVYEQYF
TGTGCCTGGGAGGACAGGGGGGTGTACGAGCAGTACTTC